This TCR beta chain was captured by sequencing in a study of T cells after yellow fever vaccination. V was pared by 4 bases and J by 5 bases, with 8 bases between. The CDR3 is made up of 12 amino acids. CDR1 is ENHRY and CDR2 is SYGVKD in the germline V gene. TCRdb reprocessed the 5' RACE reads via MiXCR and lists one record per CDR3 protein. This sample has a few hundred thousand distinct CDR3 sequences, with 10% to 15% found just once. This clonotype was detected only a few times. The antigen is undetermined. Study results and limitations: There was a possibility that FACS-sorted repertoires contained abundant clonotypes contaminating from the bulk population. The secondary response was weaker but peaked faster, day 5 versus 15. The CD4 compartment and the CD8 compartment contained a small share of clonotypes in common.

V and J are TRBV10-3 and TRBJ2-5, with D hard to call. This material consisted of CD4+ T cells sorted from PBMCs, taken 45 days after the yellow fever booster vaccination. This sequence originates from a young man who received the YFV17D yellow fever vaccine. Here the CDR3 DNA reads TGTGCCATCAGTGGTGGGCAGGAGACCCAGTACTTC. Its protein product is CAISGGQETQYF.